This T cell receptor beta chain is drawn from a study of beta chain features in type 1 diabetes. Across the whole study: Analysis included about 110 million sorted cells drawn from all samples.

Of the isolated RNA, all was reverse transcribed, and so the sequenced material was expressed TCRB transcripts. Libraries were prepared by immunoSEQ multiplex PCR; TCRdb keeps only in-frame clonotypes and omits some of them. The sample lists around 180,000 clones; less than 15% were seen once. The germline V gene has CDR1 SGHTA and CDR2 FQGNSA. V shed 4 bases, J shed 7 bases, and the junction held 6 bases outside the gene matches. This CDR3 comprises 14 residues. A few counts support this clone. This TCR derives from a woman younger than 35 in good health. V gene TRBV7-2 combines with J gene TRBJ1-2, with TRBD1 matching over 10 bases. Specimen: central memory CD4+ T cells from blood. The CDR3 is CASSSRQGAIGYTF. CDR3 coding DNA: TGTGCCAGCAGCTCGAGACAGGGGGCGATTGGCTACACCTTC.